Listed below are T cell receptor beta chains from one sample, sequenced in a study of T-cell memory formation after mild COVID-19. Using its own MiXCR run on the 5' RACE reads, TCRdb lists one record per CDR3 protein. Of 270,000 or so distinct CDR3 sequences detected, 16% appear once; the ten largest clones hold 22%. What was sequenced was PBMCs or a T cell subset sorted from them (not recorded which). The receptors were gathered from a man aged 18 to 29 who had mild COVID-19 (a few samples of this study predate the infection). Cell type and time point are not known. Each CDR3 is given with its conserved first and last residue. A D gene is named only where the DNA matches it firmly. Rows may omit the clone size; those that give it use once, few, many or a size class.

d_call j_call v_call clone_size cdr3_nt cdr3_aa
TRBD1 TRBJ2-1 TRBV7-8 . TGTGCCAGCAGCCCGTGGGACAGGGGCAATGAGCAGTTCTTC CASSPWDRGNEQFF
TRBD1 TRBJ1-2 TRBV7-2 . TGTGCCAGCAGCTTAGAGTACCGGGGGACAGATTTCCTTAACTATGGCTACACCTTC CASSLEYRGTDFLNYGYTF
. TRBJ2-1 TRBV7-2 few TGTGCCAGCAGCTTCCGGGGCAACAATGAGCAGTTCTTC CASSFRGNNEQFF
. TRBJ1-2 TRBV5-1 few TGCGCCAGCAGCTTGGCGCCCGAGGAGTACACCTTC CASSLAPEEYTF
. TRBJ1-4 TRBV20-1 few TGCAGTGCTAGGGCTCAGGCAGGAGAAAAACTGTTTTTT CSARAQAGEKLFF
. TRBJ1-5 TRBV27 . TGTGCCAGCAGTAAGGGGATGGATCAGCCCCAGCATTTT CASSKGMDQPQHF
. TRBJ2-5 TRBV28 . TGTGCCAGCAGTTTACTCCAAGAGACCCAGTACTTC CASSLLQETQYF
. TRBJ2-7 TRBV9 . TGTGCCAGCAGCGCAGGACACTCCGCGTCCTACGAGCAGTACTTC CASSAGHSASYEQYF
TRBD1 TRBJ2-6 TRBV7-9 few TGTGCCAGCAGCTTAGTGACAGGGGCTGGGGCCAACGTCCTGACTTTC CASSLVTGAGANVLTF
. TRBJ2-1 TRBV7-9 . TGTGCCAGCAGCCCGCCGGGCTCCACTATCAATGAGCAGTTCTTC CASSPPGSTINEQFF
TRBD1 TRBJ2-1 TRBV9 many TGTGCCAGCAGCGTAGGGACAGGGAGAGGGGAGCAGTTCTTC CASSVGTGRGEQFF
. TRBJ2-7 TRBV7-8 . TGTGCCAGCAGTCCGCCCGGCGGTAGGAACGAGCAGTACTTC CASSPPGGRNEQYF
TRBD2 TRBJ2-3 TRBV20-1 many TGCAGTGCTAGGGACCCGGGGGGGAGCACAGATACGCAGTATTTT CSARDPGGSTDTQYF
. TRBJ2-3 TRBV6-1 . TGTGCCAGCAGTGAAGGGACACACACAGATACGCAGTATTTT CASSEGTHTDTQYF
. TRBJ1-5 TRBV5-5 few TGTGCCAGCAGCCGGGACCGTAGCAGTCAGCCCCAGCATTTT CASSRDRSSQPQHF
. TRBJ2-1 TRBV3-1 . TGTGCCAGCAGCCAAGATACTGGGGGGTACAATGAGCAGTTCTTC CASSQDTGGYNEQFF
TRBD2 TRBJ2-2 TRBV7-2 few TGTGCCAGCAGCGGAAGCGGGGGGCCTGCCACCGGGGAGCTGTTTTTT CASSGSGGPATGELFF
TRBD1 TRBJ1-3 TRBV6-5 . TGTGCCAGCAGCTGGGACAGGGCTGGAAACACCATATATTTT CASSWDRAGNTIYF
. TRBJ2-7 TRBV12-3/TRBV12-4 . TGTGCCAGCAGTTCGCAGGGTATCCACGAGCAGTACTTC CASSSQGIHEQYF
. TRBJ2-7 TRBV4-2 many TGTGCCAGCAGCCAAGTTGAGCACGAGCAGTACTTC CASSQVEHEQYF
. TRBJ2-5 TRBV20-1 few TGCAGTGCTAGAGATCTTGCCTCGGAGACCCAGTACTTC CSARDLASETQYF
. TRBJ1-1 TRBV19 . TGTGCCAGTATAGCAGGTGGAACTGAAGCTTTCTTT CASIAGGTEAFF
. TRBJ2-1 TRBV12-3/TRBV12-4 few TGTGCCAGCAGTGTTTGGAGGCGGGGGCACCCCAATGAGCAGTTCTTC CASSVWRRGHPNEQFF